These 6 T cell receptor beta chains share one sample of origin, sequenced in a study of T cells of healthy individuals. One entry per CDR3 protein results from TCRdb running MiXCR on the 5' RACE reads. The profile shows tens of thousands of distinct CDR3 sequences, about a sixth of them singletons. The receptors were gathered from a human donor in good health.

This clonotype appeared a few times. V usage is TRBV28 and J usage is TRBJ1-1; D not certain. V was shortened by 6 bases and J by 0 bases, with 5 bases between the two germline ends. The germline gives CDR1 MDHEN, CDR2 SYDVKM. The CDR3 covers 12 residues. As DNA, the CDR3 is TGTGCCAGCAGGTTACTGAACACTGAAGCTTTCTTT. Encoded protein: CASRLLNTEAFF.

This clonotype has at least ten counts. CDR3 sequence: CASSQTASSYNEQFF. The CDR3 coding sequence is TGCGCCAGCAGCCAAACGGCAAGCTCCTACAATGAGCAGTTCTTC. The rearrangement joins TRBV4-3 to TRBJ2-1; D remains ambiguous. The CDR3 is 15 amino acids. Germline V gene sequence: CDR1 LGHNA, CDR2 YSLEER. The V gene lost 2 bases and the J gene lost 0 bases, with 8 bases spanning the gap.

The chain couples TRBV29-1 to TRBJ1-3; maybe TRBD1 (5 bases). This CDR3 has 13 residues. Trimming left V 2 bases short and J 4 bases short, with 9 bases between. From germline, CDR1 is SQVTM and CDR2 ANQGSEA. In DNA form, the CDR3 reads TGCAGCGTTGAACCGGCAGGGGGAAACACCATATATTTT. This codes for CSVEPAGGNTIYF.

This clonotype was seen many times. This chain links TRBV6-4 with TRBJ2-3; 7 nucleotides align to TRBD1. Trimming cost V 4 bases and J 0 bases; bases outside gene matches: 4. Germline V gene lookup returns CDR1 MRHNA and CDR2 SNTAGT. The CDR3 has 15 amino acids. The CDR3, as DNA: TGTGCCAGCAGTGTGGACAGGACTAGCACAGATACGCAGTATTTT. The encoded protein is CASSVDRTSTDTQYF.

In this sample, this clonotype turned up a few times. The chain has TRBV5-1 and TRBJ1-5; possible D gene TRBD1, 5 bases. Germline V CDR1 and CDR2: SGHRS, YFSETQ. V was trimmed by 1 base and J by 2 bases, leaving 10 bases between them. CDR3 length: 15 amino acids. CDR3 nucleotide sequence: TGCGCCAGCAGCTTGCGCCCGGGGGGCAATCAGCCCCAGCATTTT. Protein sequence: CASSLRPGGNQPQHF.

This clonotype was observed at least ten times. V is TRBV6-5 and J is TRBJ2-1; 8 bases match TRBD2. The CDR3 covers 14 residues. Losses at the gene ends were 2 bases for V and 4 bases for J; bases not matched to a gene: 1. Looked up from germline, CDR1 is MNHEY and CDR2 is SVGAGI. The CDR3, as DNA: TGTGCCAGCAGTTACGGCGGGGGGTACAATGAGCAGTTCTTC. Translated: CASSYGGGYNEQFF.